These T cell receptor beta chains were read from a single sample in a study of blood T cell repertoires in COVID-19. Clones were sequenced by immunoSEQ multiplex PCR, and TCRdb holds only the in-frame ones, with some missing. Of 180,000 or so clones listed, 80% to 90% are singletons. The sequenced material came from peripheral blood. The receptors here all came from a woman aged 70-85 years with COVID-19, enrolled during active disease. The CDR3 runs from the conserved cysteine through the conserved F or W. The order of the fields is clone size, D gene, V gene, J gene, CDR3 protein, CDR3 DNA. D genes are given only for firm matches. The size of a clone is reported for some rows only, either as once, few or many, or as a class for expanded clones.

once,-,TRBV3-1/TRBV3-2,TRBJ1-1,CASSQVRGPGTEAFF,TGTGCCAGCAGCCAAGTACGGGGTCCTGGCACTGAAGCTTTCTTT
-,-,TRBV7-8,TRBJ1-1,CASSFLRGGDTEAFF,TGTGCCAGCAGCTTTTTAAGGGGAGGGGACACTGAAGCTTTCTTT
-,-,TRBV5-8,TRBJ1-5,CASSLVEPYSNQPQHF,TGTGCCAGCAGCTTGGTGGAGCCTTATAGCAATCAGCCCCAGCATTTT
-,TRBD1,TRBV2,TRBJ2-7,CASSETGTGYEQYF,TGTGCCAGCAGCGAAACCGGGACAGGGTACGAGCAGTACTTC
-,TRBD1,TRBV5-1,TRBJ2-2,CASRFFRGTGFSGELFF,TGCGCCAGCCGATTCTTCCGGGGGACAGGATTTTCGGGGGAGCTGTTTTTT
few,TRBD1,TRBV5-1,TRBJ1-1,CASSLLTGTTEAFF,TGCGCCAGCAGCCTCCTGACAGGGACCACTGAAGCTTTCTTT
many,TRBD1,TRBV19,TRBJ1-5,CASRYRGGRGGQPQHF,TGTGCCAGTAGATACAGGGGGGGCAGGGGTGGTCAGCCCCAGCATTTT
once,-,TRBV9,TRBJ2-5,CASSVGETPRRETQYF,TGTGCCAGCAGCGTAGGTGAGACCCCGAGGCGGGAGACCCAGTACTTC
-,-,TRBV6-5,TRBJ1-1,CASKGTGGTEAFF,TGTGCCAGCAAGGGCACCGGGGGCACTGAAGCTTTCTTT
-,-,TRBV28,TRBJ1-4,CASSSPNPGGREWLFF,TGTGCCAGCAGTTCGCCGAACCCAGGAGGTCGTGAGTGGCTGTTTTTT
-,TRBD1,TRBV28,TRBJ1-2,CASSFPYRQGAPYGYTF,TGTGCCAGCAGTTTCCCTTACAGACAGGGGGCGCCGTATGGCTACACCTTC
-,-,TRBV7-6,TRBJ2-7,CASSSSSYEQYF,TGTGCCAGCAGCTCGTCTTCCTACGAGCAGTACTTC
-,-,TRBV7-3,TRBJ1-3,CASSFGFGNTIYF,TGTGCCAGCAGCTTCGGGTTTGGAAACACCATATATTTT
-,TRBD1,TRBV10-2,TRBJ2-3,CASRPGQGGRDTQYF,TGCGCCAGCAGACCGGGACAGGGAGGGAGAGATACGCAGTATTTT
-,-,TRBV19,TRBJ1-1,CASSARRGGTTDTEAFF,TGTGCCAGTAGTGCGAGGAGGGGGGGCACAACGGACACTGAAGCTTTCTTT
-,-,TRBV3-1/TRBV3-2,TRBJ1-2,CASSQENLVGYTF,TGTGCCAGCAGCCAGGAGAATTTGGTTGGCTACACCTTC
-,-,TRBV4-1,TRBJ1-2,CASSQVSSNYGYTF,TGCGCCAGCAGCCAAGTCAGTTCCAACTATGGCTACACCTTC
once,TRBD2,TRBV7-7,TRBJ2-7,CASSSGGEQYF,TGTGCTAGCAGCTCGGGAGGAGAGCAGTACTTC
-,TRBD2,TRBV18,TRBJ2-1,CASSPVYQRDYYNEQFF,TGTGCCAGCTCACCGGTTTACCAGCGGGACTACTACAATGAGCAGTTCTTC
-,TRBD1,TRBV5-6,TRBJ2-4,CASSLGQGLNIQYF,TGTGCCAGCAGCTTAGGACAGGGACTTAACATTCAGTACTTC
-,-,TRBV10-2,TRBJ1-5,CASSAPGDQPQHF,TGCGCCAGCAGTGCCCCAGGGGATCAGCCCCAGCATTTT
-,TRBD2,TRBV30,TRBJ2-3,CAWRGGFTDTQYF,TGTGCCTGGAGGGGGGGGTTCACAGATACGCAGTATTTT
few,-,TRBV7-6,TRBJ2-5,CASSLITGEGVETQYF,TGTGCCAGCAGTCTAATTACGGGGGAAGGAGTGGAGACCCAGTACTTC
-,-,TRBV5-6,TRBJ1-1,CASSSRLAEAFF,TGTGCCAGCAGCTCGAGGTTGGCTGAAGCTTTCTTT
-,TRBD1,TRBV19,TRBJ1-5,CASSKPGQGVGQPQHF,TGTGCCAGTAGTAAACCGGGACAGGGGGTAGGGCAGCCCCAGCATTTT
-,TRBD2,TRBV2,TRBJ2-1,CASTRAGALYNEQFF,TGTGCCAGCACAAGGGCGGGAGCCCTTTACAATGAGCAGTTCTTC
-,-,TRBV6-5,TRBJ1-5,CASSILRGGNQPQHF,TGTGCCAGCAGTATTCTTAGGGGTGGCAATCAGCCCCAGCATTTT
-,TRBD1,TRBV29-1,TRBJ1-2,CSVVKGQGVTGYTF,TGCAGCGTGGTTAAAGGACAGGGAGTAACTGGCTACACCTTC
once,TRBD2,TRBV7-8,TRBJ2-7,CASSLRAGGGEQYF,TGTGCCAGCAGCCTTAGGGCGGGGGGAGGGGAGCAGTACTTC
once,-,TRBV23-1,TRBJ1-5,CASSHEGRGNQPQHF,TGCGCCAGCAGTCATGAAGGGAGAGGCAATCAGCCCCAGCATTTT
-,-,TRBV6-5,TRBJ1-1,CASSRVGGEAFF,TGTGCCAGCAGCCGCGTGGGGGGGGAAGCTTTCTTT
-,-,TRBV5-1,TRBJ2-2,CASSSPGTGELFF,TGCGCCAGCAGCTCGCCGGGGACCGGGGAGCTGTTTTTT
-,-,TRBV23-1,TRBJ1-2,CASSQEPAGNYDGYTF,TGCGCCAGCAGTCAAGAACCGGCAGGGAACTATGATGGCTACACCTTC
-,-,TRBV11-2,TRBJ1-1,CASSFPGGSEAFF,TGTGCCAGCAGCTTTCCCGGAGGGTCTGAAGCTTTCTTT
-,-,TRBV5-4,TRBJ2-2,CASSLKKGTGELFF,TGTGCCAGCAGCTTGAAGAAGGGGACCGGGGAGCTGTTTTTT
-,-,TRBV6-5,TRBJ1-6,CASKKTANSPLHF,TGTGCCAGCAAGAAGACAGCGAATTCACCCCTCCACTTT
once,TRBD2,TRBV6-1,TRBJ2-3,CASSVGTSGSTDTQYF,TGTGCCAGCAGTGTCGGGACTAGCGGAAGCACAGATACGCAGTATTTT
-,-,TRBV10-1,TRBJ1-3,CASRLSSGNTIYF,TGCGCCAGCAGATTGAGCTCTGGAAACACCATATATTTT
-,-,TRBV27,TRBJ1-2,CASSLSGAGAYGYTF,TGTGCCAGTAGTTTGTCCGGGGCAGGGGCCTATGGCTACACCTTC
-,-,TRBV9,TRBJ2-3,CASSGRRGTTDTQYF,TGTGCCAGCAGCGGGAGGCGGGGAACCACAGATACGCAGTATTTT
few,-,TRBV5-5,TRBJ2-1,CASSVGLAQYNEQFF,TGTGCCAGCAGTGTGGGGCTAGCGCAATACAATGAGCAGTTCTTC
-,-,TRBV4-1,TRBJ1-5,CASSGAGERGQPQHF,TGCGCCTCCTCCGGAGCGGGAGAGCGTGGGCAGCCCCAGCATTTT
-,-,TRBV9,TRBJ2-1,CASSVGRLDKDNEQFF,TGTGCCAGCAGCGTAGGGAGACTCGATAAGGACAATGAGCAGTTCTTC
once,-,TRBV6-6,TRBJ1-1,CASTLYTEAFF,TGTGCCAGCACCCTTTACACTGAAGCTTTCTTT
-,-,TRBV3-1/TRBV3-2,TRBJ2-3,CASSPLGGSTDTQYF,TGTGCCAGCAGCCCCCTAGGGGGTAGCACAGATACGCAGTATTTT
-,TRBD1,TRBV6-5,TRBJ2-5,CASSRTGLETQYF,TGTGCCAGCAGTCGGACAGGGCTCGAGACCCAGTACTTC
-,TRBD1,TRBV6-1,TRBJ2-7,CASSEGDRGSYEQYF,TGTGCCAGCAGTGAAGGCGACAGGGGATCCTACGAGCAGTACTTC
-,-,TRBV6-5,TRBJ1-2,CASRQTGDGYTF,TGTGCCAGCAGACAGACGGGAGATGGCTACACCTTC
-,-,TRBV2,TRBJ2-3,CASSLLDSADTQYF,TGTGCCAGCAGTCTTTTGGACAGCGCAGATACGCAGTATTTT
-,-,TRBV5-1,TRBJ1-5,CASSAQGQDQPQHF,TGCGCCAGCAGCGCCCAGGGCCAAGATCAGCCCCAGCATTTT
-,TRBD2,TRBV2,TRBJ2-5,CASSEGLAGGQETQYF,TGTGCCAGCAGTGAGGGGCTAGCGGGAGGGCAAGAGACCCAGTACTTC
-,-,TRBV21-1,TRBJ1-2,CASSNNRGIRSYGYTF,TGTGCCAGCAGCAATAACAGGGGGATTAGGAGCTATGGCTACACCTTC
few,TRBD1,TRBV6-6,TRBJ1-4,CASSLQGGDEKLFF,TGTGCCAGCAGTCTACAGGGGGGCGATGAAAAACTGTTTTTT
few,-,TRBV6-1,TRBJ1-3,CASSERVRAPGNTIYF,TGTGCCAGCAGTGAAAGGGTCAGGGCCCCAGGAAACACCATATATTTT